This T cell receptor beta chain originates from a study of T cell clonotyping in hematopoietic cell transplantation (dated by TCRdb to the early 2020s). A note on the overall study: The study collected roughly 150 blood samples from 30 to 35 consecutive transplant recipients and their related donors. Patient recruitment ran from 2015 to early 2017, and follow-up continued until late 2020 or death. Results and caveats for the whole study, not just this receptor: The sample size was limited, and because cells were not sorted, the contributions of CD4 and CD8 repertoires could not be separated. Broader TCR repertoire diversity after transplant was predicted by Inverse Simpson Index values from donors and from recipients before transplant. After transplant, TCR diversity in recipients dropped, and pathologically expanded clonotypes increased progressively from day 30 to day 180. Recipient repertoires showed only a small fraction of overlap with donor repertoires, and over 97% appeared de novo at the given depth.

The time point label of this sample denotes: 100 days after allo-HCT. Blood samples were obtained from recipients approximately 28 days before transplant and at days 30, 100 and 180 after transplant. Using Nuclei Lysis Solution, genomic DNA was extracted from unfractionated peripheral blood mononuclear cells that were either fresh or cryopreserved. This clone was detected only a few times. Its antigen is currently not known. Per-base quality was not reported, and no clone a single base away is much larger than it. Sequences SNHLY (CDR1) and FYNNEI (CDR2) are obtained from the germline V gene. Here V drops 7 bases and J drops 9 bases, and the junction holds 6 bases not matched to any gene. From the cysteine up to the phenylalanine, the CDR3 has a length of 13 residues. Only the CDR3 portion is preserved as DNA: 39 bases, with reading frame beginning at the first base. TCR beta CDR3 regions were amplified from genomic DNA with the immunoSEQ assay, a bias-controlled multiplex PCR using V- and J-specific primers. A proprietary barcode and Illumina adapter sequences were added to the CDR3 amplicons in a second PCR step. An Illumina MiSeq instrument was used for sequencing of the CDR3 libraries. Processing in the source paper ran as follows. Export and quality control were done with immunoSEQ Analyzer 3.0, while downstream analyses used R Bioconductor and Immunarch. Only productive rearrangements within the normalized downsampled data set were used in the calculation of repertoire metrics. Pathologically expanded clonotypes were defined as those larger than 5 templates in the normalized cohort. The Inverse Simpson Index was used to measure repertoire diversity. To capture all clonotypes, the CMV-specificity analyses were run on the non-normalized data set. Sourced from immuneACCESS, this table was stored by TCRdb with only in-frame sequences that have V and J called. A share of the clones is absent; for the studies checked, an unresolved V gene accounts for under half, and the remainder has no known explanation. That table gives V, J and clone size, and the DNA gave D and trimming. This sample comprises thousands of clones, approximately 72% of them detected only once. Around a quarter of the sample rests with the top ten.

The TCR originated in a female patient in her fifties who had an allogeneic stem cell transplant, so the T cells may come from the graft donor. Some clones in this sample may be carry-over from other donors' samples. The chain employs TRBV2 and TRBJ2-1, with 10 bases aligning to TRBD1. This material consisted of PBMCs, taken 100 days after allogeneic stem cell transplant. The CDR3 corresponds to CASTGTGVGEQFF. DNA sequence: TGTGCCAGCACCGGGACAGGGGTGGGTGAGCAGTTCTTC.